The 29 T cell receptor beta chains below all came from one sample that was sequenced in a study of beta chain features in type 1 diabetes. Every isolated RNA sample was fully reverse transcribed, so sequencing captured expressed TCRB transcripts. Assay: immunoSEQ multiplex PCR; the TCRdb copy retains only in-frame clones and omits some. The sample shows 860,000 or so clones, 15% to 20% of them seen only once. Sequencing was done on a sample of naive CD4+ T cells from blood. Receptors originate from a woman under 30 in good health.

This clone was counted between two and nine times. The chain carries TRBV18 and TRBJ2-6, with 10 bases that match TRBD2. The junction had 9 bases not matched to a gene; V was cut back by 3 bases and J by 4 bases. This CDR3 has 18 residues. In germline, CDR1 is KGHSH, CDR2 LQKENI. The chain's CDR3 is CASSPLALAGAGANVLTF. CDR3 nucleotides: TGTGCCAGCTCACCGCTGGCCCTAGCGGGAGCAGGGGCCAACGTCCTGACTTTC.

This clone was detected a few times. One end of the junction does not line up with germline, which may come from a read error. The chain recombines TRBV4-1 with TRBJ1-1; 9 nucleotides agree with TRBD1. The CDR3 is 15 residues long. Germline values: CDR1 MGHRA, CDR2 YSYEKL. CDR3 sequence (DNA): TGTGCCAGCAGCCAAGCGGGACAGGGGAACACTGAAGCTTTCTTT. This encodes CASSQAGQGNTEAFF.

This clone has more than one count but fewer than ten. The rearrangement joins TRBV9 to TRBJ2-1, with TRBD2 matching 7 bases. The CDR3 runs to 15 residues. With V trimmed by 1 base and J by 3 bases, 4 bases remained unmatched. Per the germline V gene, CDR1 is SGDLS and CDR2 is YYNGEE. The CDR3 nucleotides are TGTGCCAGCAGCGTAACAAGCGGGGTCTACAATGAGCAGTTCTTC. This encodes CASSVTSGVYNEQFF. Full variable domain (remainder filled in from reference TRBV9 and TRBJ2-1): DSGVTQTPKHLITATGQRVTLRCSPRSGDLSVYWYQQSLDQGLQFLIQYYNGEERAKGNILERFSAQQFPDLHSELNLSSLELGDSALYFCASSVTSGVYNEQFFGPGTRLTVL.

This chain uses TRBV27 with TRBJ2-7; D gene uncertain. Trimming took off 2 bases at V and 5 bases at J, with 10 bases between the two ends. The germline V gene encodes CDR1 MNHEY and CDR2 SMNVEV (reference sequence). The CDR3 runs to 13 residues. The CDR3 spells CASSLQPKNEQYF. The DNA for the CDR3 is TGTGCCAGCAGTTTACAACCGAAAAACGAGCAGTACTTC.

This chain joins TRBV18 and TRBJ2-1; D possibly corresponds to TRBD1 (6 bases). The ends were cut back, 6 bases at V and 2 bases at J, with 14 bases in the middle. There are 15 residues in the CDR3. The germline gives CDR1 KGHSH, CDR2 LQKENI. CDR3 bases: TGTGCCAGCTCGGACAGTATAACGGCCTACAATGAGCAGTTCTTC. As protein: CASSDSITAYNEQFF. Supplemented by reference TRBV18 and TRBJ2-1, the full variable domain reads NAGVMQNPRHLVRRRGQEARLRCSPMKGHSHVYWYRQLPEEGLKFMVYLQKENIIDESGMPKERFSAEFPKEGPSILRIQQVVRGDSAAYFCASSDSITAYNEQFFGPGTRLTVL.

V and J are TRBV7-9 and TRBJ2-1, with 9 nucleotides matching TRBD1. V dropped 3 bases and J dropped 6; count of bases not matched to a gene: 3. The CDR3 contains 14 residues. CDR1 SEHNR and CDR2 FQNEAQ come from the germline V gene (reference sequence). The CDR3 region is CASSLGTGINEQFF. Written as DNA, the CDR3 is TGTGCCAGCAGCTTGGGGACAGGGATCAATGAGCAGTTCTTC.

This clone was seen a handful of times. The CDR3 loop is CASSLVPGLITNTGELFF. The CDR3 DNA sequence: TGCGCCAGCAGCTTGGTCCCGGGACTAATTACGAACACCGGGGAGCTGTTTTTT. The gene calls are TRBV5-1 and TRBJ2-2; 7 bases map to TRBD2. Germline assignment: CDR1 SGHRS and CDR2 YFSETQ. This CDR3 has 18 residues. Losses at the gene ends were 0 bases for V and 0 bases for J; bases not matched to a gene: 8.

There are many counts of this clone. The gene calls are TRBV2 and TRBJ2-4, with D perhaps matching TRBD1 or TRBD2 (5 bases each). Germline V gives CDR1 SNHLY, CDR2 FYNNEI. The CDR3 covers 14 residues. Trimming pared 8 bases from V and 7 bases from J, leaving 18 bases between. The CDR3 is CASGSGSAMNIQYF. DNA for the CDR3: TGTGCCAGCGGATCAGGGAGCGCCATGAACATTCAGTACTTC.

Many counts were recorded for this clone. V usage is TRBV7-2 and J usage is TRBJ2-7; D is possibly TRBD2 (5 bases). Looked up from germline, CDR1 is SGHTA and CDR2 is FQGNSA. The CDR3 totals 14 residues. The germline V and J ends were trimmed by 8 bases and 0 bases, with 14 bases remaining between them. The CDR3, as DNA: TGTGCCAGCGGAGCTAGGCGGGCCTCCTACGAGCAGTACTTC. As protein: CASGARRASYEQYF.

The rearrangement links TRBV6-5 to TRBJ2-7; 10 bases align to TRBD1. This CDR3 is built from 14 residues. Germline CDR1 reads MNHEY; CDR2 reads SVGAGI. Unmatched junction bases numbered 2, after V lost 0 bases and J lost 6 bases. CDR3 bases: TGTGCCAGCAGTTACTCAGGGGACAGGGGCGAGCAGTACTTC. The encoded protein is CASSYSGDRGEQYF.

This clone showed up just a few times. The genes are TRBV4-2 and TRBJ2-1; D call uncertain. The CDR3 sequence is 13 residues long. Looked up from germline, CDR1 is LGHNA and CDR2 is YNFKEQ. V dropped 1 base and J dropped 3 bases, with 4 bases sitting between them. CDR3 sequence: CASSQVGYNEQFF. CDR3 bases: TGTGCCAGCAGCCAAGTCGGCTACAATGAGCAGTTCTTC.

The V call is TRBV9, the J call TRBJ2-7, with 9 bases identical to TRBD1. Germline V gives CDR1 SGDLS, CDR2 YYNGEE. Losses at the gene ends were 4 bases for V and 6 bases for J; bases not matched to a gene: 5. This CDR3 region has 13 residues. The CDR3 DNA is TGTGCCAGCAGCAATACAGGGGGCCGCGAGCAGTACTTC. This translates into CASSNTGGREQYF.

This clone was picked up a small number of times. V is TRBV9 and J is TRBJ2-1; 7 positions agree with TRBD2. The CDR3 has 15 amino acids. After removal of 3 bases from V and 9 bases from J, the junction contained 12 bases not matched to a gene. CDR1 SGDLS and CDR2 YYNGEE come from the germline V gene. CDR3 nucleotide sequence: TGTGCCAGCAGCGCTCGAGCGGGAAGGCACGGTGAGCAGTTCTTC. Residues: CASSARAGRHGEQFF.

This clone was seen a few times. The chain links TRBV27 to TRBJ2-7; 12 bases line up with TRBD2. Germline-derived CDR1 and CDR2 are MNHEY and SMNVEV (reference sequence). This CDR3 comprises 15 residues. V lost 3 bases to trimming and J lost 4 bases; unmatched junction nucleotides: 4. The DNA for the CDR3 is TGTGCCAGCAGTTTGACTAGCGGGAGCTTATACGAGCAGTACTTC. This sequence encodes CASSLTSGSLYEQYF.

The chain joins TRBV2 to TRBJ2-1; perhaps D is TRBD1 or TRBD2 (6 bases each). Looked up from germline, CDR1 is SNHLY and CDR2 is FYNNEI. The ends were cut back, 8 bases at V and 7 bases at J, with 27 bases in the middle. CDR3 length: 17 residues. CDR3: CASLPGPVRRRGNEQFF. In DNA form, the CDR3 reads TGTGCCAGCCTGCCTGGCCCAGTACGCCGGAGGGGGAATGAGCAGTTCTTC.

This clone was counted between two and nine times. The chain employs TRBV13 and TRBJ2-1, with no clear D. CDR3 length: 14 residues. Trimming removed 8 bases from V and 0 bases from J, with 11 bases in between. Germline values: CDR1 PRHDT, CDR2 FYEKMQ (reference sequence). For the CDR3, the DNA is TGTGCCAGCTCTGGCGCCAGCTCCTACAATGAGCAGTTCTTC. Protein: CASSGASSYNEQFF.

V is TRBV15 and J is TRBJ2-5, with D hard to call. The CDR3 covers 14 residues. Germline-derived CDR1 and CDR2 are LNHNV and YYDKDF (reference sequence). V was cut by 0 bases and J by 9 bases, with 14 bases left in between. The DNA of the CDR3 is TGTGCCACCAGCAGAGATCTCGTGACCGGACCCCAGTACTTC. It yields the protein CATSRDLVTGPQYF. The whole variable domain, filled in from reference TRBV15 and TRBJ2-5, reads DAMVIQNPRYQVTQFGKPVTLSCSQTLNHNVMYWYQQKSSQAPKLLFHYYDKDFNNEADTPDNFQSRRPNTSFCFLDIRSPGLGDTAMYLCATSRDLVTGPQYFGPGTRLLVL.

This rearrangement joins TRBV9 to TRBJ2-5, with unresolved D. Germline V gene sequence: CDR1 SGDLS, CDR2 YYNGEE. V lost 3 bases and J 5 bases, leaving 17 bases between the germline ends. The CDR3 spans 15 residues. The DNA for the CDR3 is TGTGCCAGCAGCGGGCGACCAAATCCCAAGGAGACCCAGTACTTC. Translated: CASSGRPNPKETQYF. Looking up the rest from reference TRBV9 and TRBJ2-5 gives the full variable domain: DSGVTQTPKHLITATGQRVTLRCSPRSGDLSVYWYQQSLDQGLQFLIQYYNGEERAKGNILERFSAQQFPDLHSELNLSSLELGDSALYFCASSGRPNPKETQYFGPGTRLLVL.

This clone occurred a few times. The chain recombines TRBV15 with TRBJ2-3; 9 positions match TRBD2. Losses at the gene ends were 3 bases for V and 0 bases for J; bases not matched to a gene: 4. Germline V gives CDR1 LNHNV, CDR2 YYDKDF (reference sequence). The CDR3 totals 16 residues. Here the CDR3 DNA reads TGTGCCACCAGCAGCGGACTAGCGACTAGCACAGATACGCAGTATTTT. The encoded protein is CATSSGLATSTDTQYF.

This clone was found a few times. The chain's CDR3 is CTSRPVPLTEAFF. CDR3 nucleotide sequence: TGCACCAGCAGACCAGTTCCCCTCACTGAAGCTTTCTTT. The chain joins TRBV1 to TRBJ1-1; the table names TRBD1, a call not compared with the DNA. TRBV1 is labeled a pseudogene. The CDR3 is 13 residues long.

The chain has TRBV13 and TRBJ1-4; 9 bases line up with TRBD1. The CDR3 totals 14 residues. V gave up 6 bases and J gave up 5 bases; unmatched junction bases: 4. Germline CDR1 reads PRHDT; CDR2 reads FYEKMQ (reference sequence). The CDR3 region is CASSSGTGNEKLFF. CDR3 bases: TGTGCCAGCAGTTCCGGGACAGGGAATGAAAAACTGTTTTTT. Full variable domain (remainder filled in from reference TRBV13 and TRBJ1-4): AAGVIQSPRHLIKEKRETATLKCYPIPRHDTVYWYQQGPGQDPQFLISFYEKMQSDKGSIPDRFSAQQFSDYHSELNMSSLELGDSALYFCASSSGTGNEKLFFGSGTQLSVL.

This clone was counted a few times. The V gene is TRBV5-1, the J gene TRBJ2-7; D is tentatively TRBD1 or TRBD2 (5 bases each). This CDR3 comprises 14 residues. CDR1 and CDR2 from the germline V gene are SGHRS and YFSETQ. Deletions cut 0 bases from V and 2 bases from J, with 9 bases between. CDR3 region: CASSLAGAPYEQYF. CDR3 coding DNA: TGCGCCAGCAGCTTGGCCGGGGCTCCCTACGAGCAGTACTTC.

This clone occurred a few times. This chain links TRBV7-3 with TRBJ2-2; D is uncertain. The V gene lost 1 base and the J gene lost 2 bases, with 8 bases spanning the gap. The CDR3 contains 15 residues. Germline V gene lookup returns CDR1 SGHTA and CDR2 FQGTGA. CDR3 sequence (DNA): TGTGCCAGCAGCTTAATCGGCTTAAACACCGGGGAGCTGTTTTTT. Encoded protein: CASSLIGLNTGELFF.

The V gene is TRBV28, the J gene TRBJ1-5, with D perhaps TRBD1 (5 bases). Germline-derived CDR1 and CDR2 are MDHEN and SYDVKM. V lost 6 bases, J lost 5 bases, and 20 bases lay in between. There are 16 residues in the CDR3. The CDR3 loop is CASRPSGFSGYQPQHF. CDR3 coding DNA: TGTGCCAGCAGACCCTCAGGGTTTAGCGGCTATCAGCCCCAGCATTTT.

The rearrangement uses TRBV7-2 and TRBJ1-2, with 9 positions matching TRBD1. Unmatched junction bases numbered 12, after V lost 5 bases and J lost 8 bases. Per germline, CDR1 SGHTA and CDR2 FQGNSA. CDR3 length equals 15 residues. CDR3: CASSPKTGGRGGYTF. The CDR3 nucleotides read TGTGCCAGCAGCCCTAAGACAGGGGGTAGAGGGGGCTACACCTTC. Using reference TRBV7-2 and TRBJ1-2 for the parts outside the CDR3, the full variable domain is GAGVSQSPSNKVTEKGKDVELRCDPISGHTALYWYRQSLGQGLEFLIYFQGNSAPDKSGLPSDRFSAERTGGSVSTLTIQRTQQEDSAVYLCASSPKTGGRGGYTFGSGTRLTVV.

The rearrangement uses TRBV13 and TRBJ2-3; 8 nucleotides match TRBD2. V lost 5 bases and J lost 0; bases outside the gene matches: 16. This CDR3 spans 19 amino acids. In germline, CDR1 is PRHDT, CDR2 FYEKMQ (reference sequence). The CDR3 reads CASSPLGRLASGSTDTQYF. The CDR3 bases are TGTGCCAGCAGCCCCCTAGGTAGGCTGGCTAGCGGGAGCACAGATACGCAGTATTTT.

This clone was found a few times. This sequence joins TRBV5-1 and TRBJ2-1; D is perhaps TRBD1 or TRBD2 (5 bases each). The CDR3 loop spans 15 amino acids. Germline CDR1 reads SGHRS; CDR2 reads YFSETQ. Deletions cut 4 bases from V and 4 bases from J, with 15 bases between. The CDR3 loop is CASSVGTGSYNEQFF. CDR3 bases: TGCGCCAGCAGCGTGGGGACGGGGTCTTACAATGAGCAGTTCTTC. Looking up the rest from reference TRBV5-1 and TRBJ2-1 gives the full variable domain: KAGVTQTPRYLIKTRGQQVTLSCSPISGHRSVSWYQQTPGQGLQFLFEYFSETQRNKGNFPGRFSGRQFSNSRSEMNVSTLELGDSALYLCASSVGTGSYNEQFFGPGTRLTVL.

The chain employs TRBV7-9 and TRBJ2-7, with D possibly being TRBD2 (7 bases). CDR3 length: 17 residues. Trimming shortened V by 4 bases and J by 2 bases, and 21 bases separated the two germline ends. CDR1 is SEHNR, CDR2 FQNEAQ, per germline (reference sequence). The CDR3: CASSSTPRGRAPYEQYF. CDR3 DNA: TGTGCCAGCAGCTCGACGCCGAGGGGGAGGGCTCCCTACGAGCAGTACTTC.

The V gene is TRBV29-1, the J gene TRBJ2-2; D may be TRBD1 (6 bases). V shed 5 bases and J shed 7 bases, with 14 bases lying between them. There are 13 residues in the CDR3. CDR1 and CDR2 from the germline V gene are SQVTM and ANQGSEA. CDR3 coding DNA: TGCAGCGTTAGGCAGGGGTTTGGCGGGGAGCTGTTTTTT. Translation: CSVRQGFGGELFF.